The T cell receptor (beta chain) described here comes from a study of blood T cell repertoires in COVID-19. Study details: Researchers got acute and convalescent COVID-19 samples from the United States, Italy and Spain.

Original methodology: Amplification of reference gene primers provided the estimated nucleated cell counts. The repertoire was sequenced with immunoSEQ multiplex PCR; TCRdb's copy has only in-frame clones and lacks some. That table gives V, J and clone size, and the DNA gave D and trimming. The sample has about 270,000 clones; 88% are singletons. This CDR3 is built from 14 residues. V was cut by 8 bases and J by 0 bases, with 13 bases left in between. The germline V gene has CDR1 MDHEN and CDR2 SYDVKM. This clonotype originated in a woman aged 45-59 years who had recovered from COVID-19. The sequenced material came from PBMCs or T cells enriched from blood (not recorded which). V gene TRBV28 combines with J gene TRBJ1-1; tentative D call: TRBD1 (6 bases). The CDR3 here is CASFRTAMNTEAFF. For the CDR3, the DNA is TGTGCCAGCTTCCGGACAGCCATGAACACTGAAGCTTTCTTT.